Included here is one TCR beta chain sequence, with context. Its target is unknown. Some clones are missing from TCRdb's copy, which holds only in-frame ones; the method was immunoSEQ multiplex PCR. The data show 70,000 to 80,000 clones, 70% to 90% seen once. The sample belongs to a study of cytotoxic CD8 clonotypes in ibrutinib-treated CLL. This CDR3 has 16 amino acids. Germline CDR1 and CDR2: LNHDA and SQIVND (reference sequence). J gave up 6 bases and V 9 bases, and 15 bases lay outside the gene matches. Study-wide findings and caveats: Against age-matched healthy donors, baseline clonality ran higher and tracked circulating CD8+ T-cell counts.

This sample comprised PBMCs, obtained at disease progression, from a patient treated with ibrutinib. The chain has TRBV19 and TRBJ1-4; 8 nucleotides agree with TRBD1. The receptor was isolated from a human donor with chronic lymphocytic leukemia. The CDR3 protein is CASQTQGVRVDEKLFF. The CDR3 bases are TGTGCCAGCCAAACACAGGGGGTCCGGGTTGATGAAAAACTGTTTTTT.